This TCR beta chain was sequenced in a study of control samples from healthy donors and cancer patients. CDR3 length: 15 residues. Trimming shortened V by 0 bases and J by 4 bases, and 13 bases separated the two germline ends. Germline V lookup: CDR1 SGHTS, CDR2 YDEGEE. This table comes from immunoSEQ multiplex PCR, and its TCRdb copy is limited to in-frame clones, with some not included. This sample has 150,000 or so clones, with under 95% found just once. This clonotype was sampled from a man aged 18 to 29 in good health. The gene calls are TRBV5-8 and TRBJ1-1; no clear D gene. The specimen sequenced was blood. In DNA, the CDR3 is TGTGCCAGCAGCTTGGCTCCCGGGGAGGGCACTGAAGCTTTCTTT. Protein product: CASSLAPGEGTEAFF.